This is a list of T cell receptor beta chains from one sample in a study of blood T cell repertoires in COVID-19. Clones were sequenced by immunoSEQ multiplex PCR, and TCRdb holds only the in-frame ones, with some missing. This sample yields 110,000 or so clones, of which about two thirds are seen a single time; about 2% belongs to the top ten. Sequencing was done on a sample of peripheral blood. These receptors all stem from a woman in her forties with acute or convalescent COVID-19. Both conserved end residues are trimmed from each CDR3.

len	v_gene	CDR3aa
12	TRBV7-6	ASSLRTDNTEAF
9	TRBV20-1	SATIYNEQF
13	TRBV2	ASSPRTSGTGELF
15	TRBV7-2	ASSVGFGRGTTDTQY
12	TRBV2	ASSTRSSGNTIY
13	TRBV7-9	ASSSGGLTGQPQH
14	TRBV7-3	ASSLEAGGGGSPLH
11	TRBV30	AWRPGTGYEQY
12	TRBV6-5	ATQQGPQTNEQY
14	TRBV7-6	ASSPRPGQGNQPQH
12	TRBV2	ASSAGQGVIEAF
12	TRBV9	ASSVGTGGYGYT
14	TRBV5-1	ASSGSLGTSVHEQY
15	TRBV3-1/TRBV3-2	ASSQPNSGRRTSPLH
13	TRBV4-3	ASSQEQSSGNTIY
13	TRBV7-3	ASSLGPAGGETQY
14	TRBV11-2	ASSLDRRDKAYEQY
13	TRBV7-3	ASSSGQGDGNTIY